Below, one TCR beta chain is given with its context. Its specificity is unknown. This specimen comes from a study of T-cell memory formation after mild COVID-19. General study results and limits: Contracting CD4+ clones lay largely in CM and EM, with CD8+ ones residing in EMRA. Clones shrinking between day 15 and 85 showed a balanced CD4/CD8 split, and those that grew later tilted toward CD4+. Among clones peaking at day 37 in the second wave, SARS-CoV-2 specificity remained unconfirmed.

One entry per CDR3 protein, called by TCRdb with MiXCR from the 5' RACE reads. The table lists 250,000 to 350,000 distinct CDR3 sequences, 14% of them singletons. The sequenced material came from PBMCs or a T cell subset sorted from them (not recorded which). This receptor was identified in a man between 18 and 29 years old who had mild COVID-19 (a few samples of this study predate the infection). Cell type and time point are not known.

The CDR3 DNA reads TGCGCCAGCAGCCAAGGACAGGGGAGGGGAGAGACCCAGTACTTC. As protein: CASSQGQGRGETQYF. V is TRBV4-3 and J is TRBJ2-5; D possibly corresponds to TRBD1 (8 bases). The CDR3 totals 15 residues. V dropped 1 base and J dropped 4 bases, with 13 bases sitting between them. The germline V gene encodes CDR1 LGHNA and CDR2 YSLEER.